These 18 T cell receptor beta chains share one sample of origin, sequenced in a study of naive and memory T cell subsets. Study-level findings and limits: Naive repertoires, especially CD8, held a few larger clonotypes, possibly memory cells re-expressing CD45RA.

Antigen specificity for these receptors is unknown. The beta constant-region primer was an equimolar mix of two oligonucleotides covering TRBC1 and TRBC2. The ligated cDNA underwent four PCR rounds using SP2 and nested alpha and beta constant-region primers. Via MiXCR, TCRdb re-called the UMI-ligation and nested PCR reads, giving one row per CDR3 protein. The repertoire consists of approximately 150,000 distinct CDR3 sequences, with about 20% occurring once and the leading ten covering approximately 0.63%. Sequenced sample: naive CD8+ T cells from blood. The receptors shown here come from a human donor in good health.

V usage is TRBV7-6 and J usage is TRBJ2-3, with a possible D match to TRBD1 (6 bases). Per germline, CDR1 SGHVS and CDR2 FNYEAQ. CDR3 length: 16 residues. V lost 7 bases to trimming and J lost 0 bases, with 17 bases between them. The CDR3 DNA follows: TGTGCCAGCACATCCCCCGGACAGAGTAGCACAGATACGCAGTATTTT. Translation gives CASTSPGQSSTDTQYF.

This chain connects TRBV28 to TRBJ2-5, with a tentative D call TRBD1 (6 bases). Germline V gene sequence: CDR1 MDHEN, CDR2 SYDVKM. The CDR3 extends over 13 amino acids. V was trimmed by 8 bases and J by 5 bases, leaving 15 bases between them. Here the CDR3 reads CASRAERGETQYF. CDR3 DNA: TGTGCCAGCCGCGCAGAGAGGGGGGAGACCCAGTACTTC.

The CDR3 sequence: CASSLGGREGDTQYF. As DNA, the CDR3 is TGTGCCAGCAGCCTGGGAGGGAGGGAAGGCGATACGCAGTATTTT. V gene TRBV9 combines with J gene TRBJ2-3; 7 nucleotides line up with TRBD2. The CDR3 consists of 15 residues. J lost 6 bases, V lost 4 bases, and 11 bases had no gene match. From germline, CDR1 is SGDLS and CDR2 YYNGEE.

The CDR3 nucleotides read TGCGCCAGCAGCTTGGAGGACCCGTCCTACGAGCAGTACTTC. Its protein is CASSLEDPSYEQYF. The chain joins TRBV5-1 to TRBJ2-7; unclear D gene. CDR3 length equals 14 residues. V shed 0 bases and J shed 1 base, with 8 bases lying between them. Germline CDR1 reads SGHRS; CDR2 reads YFSETQ.

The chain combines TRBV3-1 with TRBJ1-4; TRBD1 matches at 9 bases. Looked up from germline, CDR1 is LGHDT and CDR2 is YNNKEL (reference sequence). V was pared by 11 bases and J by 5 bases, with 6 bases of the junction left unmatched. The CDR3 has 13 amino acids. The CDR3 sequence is CAAGTGYNEKLFF. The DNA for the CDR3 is TGTGCCGCCGGGACAGGGTACAATGAAAAACTGTTTTTT.

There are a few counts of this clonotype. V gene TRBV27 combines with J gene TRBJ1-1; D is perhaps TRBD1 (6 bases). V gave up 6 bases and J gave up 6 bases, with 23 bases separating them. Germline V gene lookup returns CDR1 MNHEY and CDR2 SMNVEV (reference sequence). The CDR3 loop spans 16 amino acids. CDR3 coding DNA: TGTGCCAGCAGGCCACTCCCAGGGGATCTTATCGCTGAAGCTTTCTTT. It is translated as CASRPLPGDLIAEAFF.

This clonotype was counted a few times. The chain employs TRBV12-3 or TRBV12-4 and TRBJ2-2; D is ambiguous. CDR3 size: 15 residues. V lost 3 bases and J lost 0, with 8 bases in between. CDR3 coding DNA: TGTGCCAGCAGTTTTAGTCAAACGAACACCGGGGAGCTGTTTTTT. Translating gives CASSFSQTNTGELFF.

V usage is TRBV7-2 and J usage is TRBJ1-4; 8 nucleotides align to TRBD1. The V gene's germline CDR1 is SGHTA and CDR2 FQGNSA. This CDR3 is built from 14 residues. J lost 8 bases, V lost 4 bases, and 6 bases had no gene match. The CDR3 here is CASSSDREEEKLFF. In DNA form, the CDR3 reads TGTGCCAGCAGCTCGGACAGGGAAGAAGAAAAACTGTTTTTT.

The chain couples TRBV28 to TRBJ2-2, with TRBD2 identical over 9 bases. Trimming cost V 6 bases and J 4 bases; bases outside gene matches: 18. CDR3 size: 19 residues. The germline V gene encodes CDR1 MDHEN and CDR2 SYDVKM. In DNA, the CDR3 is TGTGCCAGCAGGACTGATCGTTGGCGGGAGGGCCAACCCACCGGGGAGCTGTTTTTT. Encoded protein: CASRTDRWREGQPTGELFF.

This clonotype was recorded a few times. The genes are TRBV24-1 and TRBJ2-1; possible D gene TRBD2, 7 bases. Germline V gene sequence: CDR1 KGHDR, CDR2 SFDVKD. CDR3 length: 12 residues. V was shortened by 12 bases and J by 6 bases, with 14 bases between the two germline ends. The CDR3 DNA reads TGTGCCTCCGGACTAGGGGGCAATGAGCAGTTCTTC. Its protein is CASGLGGNEQFF.

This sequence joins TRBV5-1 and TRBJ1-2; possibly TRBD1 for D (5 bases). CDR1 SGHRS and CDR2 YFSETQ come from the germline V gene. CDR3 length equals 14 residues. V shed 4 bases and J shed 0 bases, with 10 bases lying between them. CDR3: CASSPGTANYGYTF. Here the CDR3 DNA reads TGCGCCAGCAGCCCGGGGACGGCTAACTATGGCTACACCTTC.

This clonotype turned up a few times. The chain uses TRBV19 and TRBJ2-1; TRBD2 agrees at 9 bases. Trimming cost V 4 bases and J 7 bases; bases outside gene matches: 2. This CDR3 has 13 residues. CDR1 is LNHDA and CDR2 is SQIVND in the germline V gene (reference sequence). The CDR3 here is CASSTTSGNEQFF. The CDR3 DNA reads TGTGCCAGTAGTACAACTAGCGGGAATGAGCAGTTCTTC.

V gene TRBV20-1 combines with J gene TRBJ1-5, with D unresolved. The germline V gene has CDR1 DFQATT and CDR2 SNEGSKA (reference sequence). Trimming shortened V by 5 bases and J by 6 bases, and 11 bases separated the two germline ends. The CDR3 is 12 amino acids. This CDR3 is CSAGLGIQPQHF. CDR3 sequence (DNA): TGCAGTGCTGGGCTGGGGATTCAGCCCCAGCATTTT.

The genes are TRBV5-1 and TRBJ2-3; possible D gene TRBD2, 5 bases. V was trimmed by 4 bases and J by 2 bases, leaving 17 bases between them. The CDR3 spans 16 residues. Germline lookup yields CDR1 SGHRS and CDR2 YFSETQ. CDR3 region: CASSPVIRGYTDTQYF. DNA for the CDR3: TGCGCCAGCAGCCCGGTCATCCGGGGATACACAGATACGCAGTATTTT.

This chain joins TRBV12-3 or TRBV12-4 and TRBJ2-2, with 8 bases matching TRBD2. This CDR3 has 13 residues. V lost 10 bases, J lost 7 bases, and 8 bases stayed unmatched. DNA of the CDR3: TGTGCCAATTCAGCGGGAGTGGGCGGGGAGCTGTTTTTT. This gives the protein CANSAGVGGELFF.

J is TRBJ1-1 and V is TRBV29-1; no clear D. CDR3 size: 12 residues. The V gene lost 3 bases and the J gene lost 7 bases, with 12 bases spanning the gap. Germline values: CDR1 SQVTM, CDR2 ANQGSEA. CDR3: CSVDVGGGEAFF. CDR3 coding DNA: TGCAGCGTTGATGTGGGAGGAGGTGAAGCTTTCTTT.

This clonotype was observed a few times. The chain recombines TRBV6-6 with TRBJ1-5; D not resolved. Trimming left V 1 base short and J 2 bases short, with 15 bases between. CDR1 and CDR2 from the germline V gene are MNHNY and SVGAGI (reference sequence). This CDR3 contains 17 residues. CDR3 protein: CASSYLIDTSGNQPQHF. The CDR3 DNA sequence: TGTGCCAGCAGTTACTTGATCGACACTAGTGGCAATCAGCCCCAGCATTTT.

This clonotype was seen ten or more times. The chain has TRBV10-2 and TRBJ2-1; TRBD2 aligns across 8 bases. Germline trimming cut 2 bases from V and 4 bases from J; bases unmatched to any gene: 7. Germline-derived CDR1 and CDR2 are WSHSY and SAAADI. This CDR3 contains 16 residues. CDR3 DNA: TGCGCCAGCAGTGAGCGGAGAGCGGGAGTTTACAATGAGCAGTTCTTC. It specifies CASSERRAGVYNEQFF.